This TCR beta chain is drawn from a study of cytomegalovirus exposure and HLA in healthy donors. Study observations and caveats: Whilst most TCR sequences proved rare, a subset of public TCRs occurred across many donors.

Sequenced by immunoSEQ multiplex PCR; TCRdb stores in-frame clones only, minus some. The sample has 180,000 or so clones; 86% are singletons. This clone was detected only once. Its antigen remains unknown. This CDR3 has 13 amino acids. Germline-derived CDR1 and CDR2 are SGHRS and YFSETQ. V was clipped by 2 bases and J by 3 bases, with 6 bases between them. The sequence was obtained from a man aged 30 to 39 in good health and CMV-seropositive. The V call is TRBV5-1, the J call TRBJ2-1; D remains ambiguous. The specimen sequenced was PBMCs. Written as DNA, the CDR3 is TGCGCCAGCAGCTTTACTAACTACAATGAGCAGTTCTTC. This encodes CASSFTNYNEQFF.